This TCR beta chain derives from a study of blood T cell repertoires in COVID-19. Background on the study: There were acute and convalescent COVID-19 samples, and they came from the United States, Italy and Spain. T cells, B-cell-depleted T cells, or PBMCs supplied cDNA or gDNA.

Authors' data handling: Amplification from reference gene primers served as the basis for estimated nucleated cell counts. TCRdb's copy holds only in-frame clones and misses some; the assay was immunoSEQ multiplex PCR. That table furnishes V, J and clone size, whereas the DNA furnished D and trimming. In the table there are almost 70,000 clones, 89% of which are singletons. V shed 4 bases and J shed 7 bases, with 16 bases lying between them. The CDR3 sequence is 14 residues long. Germline-derived CDR1 and CDR2 are SNHLY and FYNNEI. J is TRBJ1-1 and V is TRBV2; TRBD1 might be the D (5 bases). The sequencing sample was made of peripheral blood. The TCR comes from a woman between 50 and 59 years old with active COVID-19. For the CDR3, the DNA is TGTGCCAGCAGTGGAACCTCAGGGCGTATTGAAGCTTTCTTT. Residues: CASSGTSGRIEAFF.